This TCR beta chain derives from a study of blood T cell repertoires in COVID-19. Overall study: Sources were T cells, B-cell-depleted T cells, or PBMCs; the material itself was cDNA or gDNA.

In the study's own analysis: Amplified reference gene primers provided the basis for estimating nucleated cell counts. Using immunoSEQ multiplex PCR, the repertoire was profiled, and TCRdb retains in-frame clones only, with some absent. Clonal size and the V and J genes are those of that table, whereas D and trimming came from the DNA. Among fewer than 80,000 clones listed, about 88% were seen once. The clonotype was recovered from a man aged 65 to 79 with acute or convalescent COVID-19. Source material: peripheral blood.

CDR3: CAISDRTDAANYGYTF. The DNA for the CDR3 is TGTGCCATCAGTGACCGGACAGACGCAGCTAACTATGGCTACACCTTC. The chain has TRBV10-3 and TRBJ1-2; D may be TRBD1 (6 bases). Germline values: CDR1 ENHRY, CDR2 SYGVKD. The CDR3 extends over 16 amino acids. Trimming took 3 bases from V and 0 from J, leaving 14 bases between them.